A selection of T cell receptor beta chains follows, all from one sample in a study of shared clonotypes between healthy human individuals. Produced via immunoSEQ multiplex PCR; TCRdb's table is partial and in-frame only. The table records 1.5 million to 2.5 million clones, about 95% of them present only once. The specimen was naive CD8+ T cells sorted from blood. These receptors all come from a man between 18 and 35 years old in good health. The CDR3 runs from the conserved cysteine through the conserved F or W. The D gene is left open where the match is weak. Part of the rows lack a size; the others show once, few, many or a class for expanded clones.

v_call	clone_size	j_call	d_call	cdr3_aa	cdr3_nt
TRBV27	-	TRBJ2-7	TRBD1	CASSRGPGQGSGDEQYF	TGTGCCAGCAGTCGCGGACCGGGACAGGGTTCGGGCGACGAGCAGTACTTC
TRBV6-6	-	TRBJ1-1	-	CASRTPGMNTEAFF	TGTGCCAGCAGGACCCCAGGAATGAACACTGAAGCTTTCTTT
TRBV6-6	-	TRBJ2-4	-	CASDSAKNIQYF	TGTGCCAGCGACTCCGCCAAAAACATTCAGTACTTC
TRBV5-1	-	TRBJ2-3	-	CASSPWEGGVGDTQYF	TGCGCCAGCAGCCCATGGGAGGGGGGCGTTGGAGATACGCAGTATTTT
TRBV27	-	TRBJ2-7	-	CASSYRAAYEQYF	TGTGCCAGCAGTTACAGGGCAGCCTACGAGCAGTACTTC
TRBV29-1	-	TRBJ2-5	-	CSVDGTQETQYF	TGCAGCGTTGACGGGACACAAGAGACCCAGTACTTC
TRBV7-3	-	TRBJ2-2	TRBD2	CASSLSVNAGEYTGELFF	TGTGCCAGCAGCTTAAGCGTAAATGCGGGGGAGTACACCGGGGAGCTGTTTTTT
TRBV9	-	TRBJ2-1	TRBD1	CASSIGQGARNEQFF	TGTGCCAGCAGCATCGGACAGGGGGCGAGGAATGAGCAGTTCTTC
TRBV5-4	-	TRBJ2-7	-	CASSLNGYEQYF	TGTGCCAGCAGCTTGAATGGTTACGAGCAGTACTTC
TRBV4-3	-	TRBJ2-5	-	CASSQDVGRLFQETQYF	TGCGCCAGCAGCCAAGATGTGGGCCGTCTATTCCAAGAGACCCAGTACTTC
TRBV19	-	TRBJ1-6	TRBD1	CASRTGTDYSPLHF	TGTGCCAGTAGGACAGGGACTGACTATTCACCCCTCCACTTT
TRBV10-2	-	TRBJ1-1	-	CASSDTPYTEAFF	TGCGCCAGCAGTGATACACCCTACACTGAAGCTTTCTTT
TRBV7-2	-	TRBJ2-7	-	CASSLGSLSYEQYF	TGTGCCAGCAGCTTAGGGAGTCTCTCCTACGAGCAGTACTTC
TRBV9	-	TRBJ1-2	TRBD1	CASSVRGTGDGYTF	TGTGCCAGCAGCGTACGGGGGACAGGGGATGGCTACACCTTC
TRBV11-2	-	TRBJ2-3	-	CASSSGRLRVPDTQYF	TGTGCCAGCAGCTCAGGGAGGTTGAGGGTGCCAGATACGCAGTATTTT
TRBV25-1	-	TRBJ1-2	-	CASSGKQALAVYGYTF	TGTGCCAGCAGTGGTAAACAAGCGCTCGCTGTCTATGGCTACACCTTC
TRBV4-1	-	TRBJ2-3	-	CASSFAGLTDTQYF	TGCGCCAGCTCCTTCGCGGGGCTCACAGATACGCAGTATTTT
TRBV11-2	-	TRBJ2-7	-	CASSLGGQGYEQYF	TGTGCCAGCAGCTTAGGGGGTCAGGGGTACGAGCAGTACTTC
TRBV7-9	-	TRBJ1-1	-	CASSSTREAFF	TGTGCCAGCAGCTCCACTCGTGAAGCTTTCTTT
TRBV5-6	-	TRBJ1-1	-	CASSSDREMMNTEAFF	TGTGCCAGCAGCTCTGATCGAGAAATGATGAACACTGAAGCTTTCTTT
TRBV27	-	TRBJ2-1	TRBD2	CASSRTSSNEQFF	TGTGCCAGCAGCCGGACTAGTAGCAATGAGCAGTTCTTC
TRBV5-1	-	TRBJ1-1	TRBD1	CASSPAEVDRVEAFF	TGCGCCAGCAGCCCTGCCGAGGTGGACAGGGTCGAAGCTTTCTTT
TRBV18	-	TRBJ2-1	TRBD2	CASSAMGGTYGEQFF	TGTGCCAGCTCAGCGATGGGGGGGACCTACGGGGAGCAGTTCTTC
TRBV7-9	once	TRBJ2-1	-	CASSFLKLPEQFF	TGTGCCAGCAGCTTCCTTAAACTTCCTGAGCAGTTCTTC
TRBV27	-	TRBJ2-1	-	CASSLRGSYNEQFF	TGTGCCAGCAGTTTAAGGGGTTCCTACAATGAGCAGTTCTTC
TRBV30	-	TRBJ2-3	-	CAWIREGGPSGTDTQYF	TGTGCCTGGATACGCGAGGGGGGTCCTTCGGGCACAGATACGCAGTATTTT
TRBV30	-	TRBJ2-1	TRBD2	CAWSRLAGAYNEQFF	TGTGCCTGGAGCCGACTAGCGGGGGCTTACAATGAGCAGTTCTTC
TRBV7-7	-	TRBJ2-7	-	CASSIGQPSQGYEQYF	TGTGCTAGCAGCATCGGACAGCCCTCACAAGGGTACGAGCAGTACTTC
TRBV29-1	-	TRBJ1-2	-	CSVLPEGPYGYTF	TGCAGCGTTCTCCCGGAGGGGCCCTATGGCTACACCTTC